This is a list of T cell receptor beta chains from one sample in a study of shared clonotypes between healthy human individuals. The assay was immunoSEQ multiplex PCR, and TCRdb's table has in-frame clones only and misses some. The data hold around 1.5 million clones, with nearly 99% observed a single time. Sequenced input: naive CD4+ T cells sorted from blood. These receptor sequences come from a young man in good health. CDR3s include the opening cysteine and the closing phenylalanine or tryptophan. A D gene is named only where the DNA matches it firmly. Some rows mark clone size as missing; the rest say once, few, many or name a class of expanded clone.

>TRBD2|TRBJ2-7|TRBV27|NA
TGTGCCAGCAGTAAATTGACTAGCGGGATCATGGGCGAGCAGTACTTC
CASSKLTSGIMGEQYF
>TRBD1|TRBJ2-7|TRBV6-1|NA
TGTGCCAGCAGAGTAGACAGGGGGTCCTCCGAGCAGTACTTC
CASRVDRGSSEQYF
>NA|TRBJ2-6|TRBV5-4|NA
TGTGCCAGCAGCACTCCGGACAGTCCGCACGGGGCCAACGTCCTGACTTTC
CASSTPDSPHGANVLTF
>NA|TRBJ2-5|TRBV27|NA
TGTGCCAGCAAGGACAGCCAAACATTAAAGACCCAGTACTTC
CASKDSQTLKTQYF
>NA|TRBJ1-5|TRBV5-6|NA
TGTGCCAGCAGCCTCAGGGATCAGCCCCAGCATTTT
CASSLRDQPQHF
>NA|TRBJ2-1|TRBV9|NA
TGTGCCAGCAGCGTAGAAAGGAGCCCCAGCTCCTACAATGAGCAGTTCTTC
CASSVERSPSSYNEQFF
>NA|TRBJ1-2|TRBV4-2|NA
TGTGCCAGCAGCCAAGTGACCGGGACCCGAGGGGGCTATGGCTACACCTTC
CASSQVTGTRGGYGYTF
>NA|TRBJ2-3|TRBV7-7|NA
TGTGCTAGCAGCTTAGACAGAACAGATACGCAGTATTTT
CASSLDRTDTQYF
>NA|TRBJ1-4|TRBV7-2|NA
TGTGCCAGCAGCGTAAGACCCGGGGGTGAAAAACTGTTTTTT
CASSVRPGGEKLFF
>NA|TRBJ2-5|TRBV28|NA
TGTGCCAGACCAAACGAGCGGGTACTAGAGACCCAGTACTTC
CARPNERVLETQYF
>NA|TRBJ1-5|TRBV6-6|NA
TGTGCCAGCAGGCACAGGGAGGAAGGCAATCAGCCCCAGCATTTT
CASRHREEGNQPQHF
>NA|TRBJ1-2|TRBV28|NA
TGTGCCAGCAGTCCCCTACTGATCAGCGGCTATGGCTACACCTTC
CASSPLLISGYGYTF
>NA|TRBJ2-2|TRBV28|NA
TGTGCCAGCATGCGTAGGAGACGGGCCACCAACACCGGGGAGCTGTTTTTT
CASMRRRRATNTGELFF
>NA|TRBJ2-7|TRBV30|few
TGTGCCTGGAGTCGGGCCTACGAGCAGTACTTC
CAWSRAYEQYF
>TRBD1|TRBJ2-7|TRBV6-1|NA
TGTGCCAGCAGTAAAACACAGGACAGGAGCTACGAGCAGTACTTC
CASSKTQDRSYEQYF
>NA|TRBJ2-2|TRBV30|NA
TGTGCCTGGAGAAGTGTCACCGGGGAGCTGTTTTTT
CAWRSVTGELFF
>TRBD1|TRBJ1-2|TRBV19|NA
TGTGCCAGTAACCCAGGGGGAGGCTACACCTTC
CASNPGGGYTF
>TRBD2|TRBJ2-1|TRBV7-9|NA
TGTGCCAGCGCCGGCGGTACCCACCTAGCGGACAAGTGGGACAATGAGCAGTTCTTC
CASAGGTHLADKWDNEQFF
>NA|TRBJ2-1|TRBV12-5|NA
TGTGCTAGTGGCCCTAGCAGGGGATTCTCCTACAATGAGCAGTTCTTC
CASGPSRGFSYNEQFF
>TRBD2|TRBJ2-3|TRBV30|NA
TGTGCCTGGAGTGTACGCGACCTTATTGCCGGGACTATGGTTACAGATACGCAGTATTTT
CAWSVRDLIAGTMVTDTQYF
>TRBD1|TRBJ2-2|TRBV5-4|NA
TGTGCCAGCAGTGCCGGACAGGGGGCGACCAACACCGGGGAGCTGTTTTTT
CASSAGQGATNTGELFF
>NA|TRBJ2-7|TRBV5-1|NA
TGCGCCAGCAGCTTGGCTGGTAGCGGCATCTACGAGCAGTACTTC
CASSLAGSGIYEQYF
>TRBD1|TRBJ1-5|TRBV7-9|NA
TGTGCCAGCAGCTTAGCCACAGGGGTCAATCAGCCCCAGCATTTT
CASSLATGVNQPQHF
>NA|TRBJ2-7|TRBV19|NA
TGTGCCAGTAGTATACAGGGAACCCTTGCGTACGAGCAGTACTTC
CASSIQGTLAYEQYF
>NA|TRBJ2-1|TRBV5-1|NA
TGCGCCAGCCGCAATCAGGGTGTCTTCTACAATGAGCAGTTCTTC
CASRNQGVFYNEQFF
>NA|TRBJ2-2|TRBV28|NA
TGTGCCAGCAGTTTGGACCCGTCGGGGACCGGGGAGCTGTTTTTT
CASSLDPSGTGELFF
>TRBD2|TRBJ2-2|TRBV19|once
TGTGCCAGTAGTAGAGGGAGGGCCGGGGAGCTGTTTTTT
CASSRGRAGELFF